The T cell receptor (beta chain) described here comes from a study of cytomegalovirus exposure and HLA in healthy donors. General observations from the study: Reported results showed that the classifier diagnosed cytomegalovirus status with high specificity and sensitivity.

This clone appeared once. The target antigen is unknown. This CDR3 has 17 residues. Germline V gene sequence: CDR1 SGHRS, CDR2 YFSETQ. V was clipped by 2 bases and J by 2 bases; unmatched bases: 8. The PCR was carried out with 60 Vbeta primers and 13 Jbeta primers. The method was immunoSEQ multiplex PCR; TCRdb's version includes in-frame clones alone and lacks a portion of them. The table includes 150,000 or so clones, about 75% detected once. The receptor's source is a man younger than 40 in good health and CMV-seronegative. The rearrangement joins TRBV5-1 to TRBJ1-4; 8 nucleotides match TRBD1. The specimen was PBMCs. CDR3 nucleotide sequence: TGCGCCAGCAGCTTTGGACAGGGCAGTCGCACTAATGAAAAACTGTTTTTT. Translating it yields CASSFGQGSRTNEKLFF.